This T cell receptor beta chain came from a study of T cells after yellow fever vaccination. General observations from the study: The secondary response showed a weaker magnitude and a faster peak, day 5 versus 15.

This clonotype has ten or more counts. What it binds is not known. MiXCR, run by TCRdb on the 5' RACE reads, gives a single entry per CDR3 protein. The sample has tens of thousands of distinct CDR3 sequences; approximately 7% are singletons. CDR3 size: 14 residues. V was shortened by 0 bases and J by 4 bases, with 9 bases between the two germline ends. Germline V CDR1 and CDR2: MGHRA, YSYEKL. The input for sequencing was CD8+ T cells sorted from PBMCs, taken 5 to 6 days after the first yellow fever vaccination. The chain carries TRBV4-1 and TRBJ2-5, with D unresolved. The clonotype originates from a young man who received the YFV17D yellow fever vaccine. CDR3 bases: TGCGCCAGCAGCCAAGATACCCGAGGAGAGACCCAGTACTTC. Protein: CASSQDTRGETQYF.